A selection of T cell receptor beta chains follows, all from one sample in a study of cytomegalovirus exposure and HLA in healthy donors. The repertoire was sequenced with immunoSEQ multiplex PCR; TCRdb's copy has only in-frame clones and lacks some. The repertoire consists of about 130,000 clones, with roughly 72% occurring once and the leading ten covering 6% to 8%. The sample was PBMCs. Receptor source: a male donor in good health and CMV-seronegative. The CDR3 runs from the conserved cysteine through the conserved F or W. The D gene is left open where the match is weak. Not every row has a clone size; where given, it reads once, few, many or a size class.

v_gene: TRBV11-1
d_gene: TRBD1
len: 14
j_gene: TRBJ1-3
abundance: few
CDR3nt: TGTGCCAGCAGCGAGTACAGGGGCTTGGACACCATATATTTT
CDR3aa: CASSEYRGLDTIYF

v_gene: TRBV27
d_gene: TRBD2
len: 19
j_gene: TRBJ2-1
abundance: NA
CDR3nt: TGTGCCAGCAGTTTTGGGCTAACTCGGGGACTAGACGGAAGGAATGAGCAGTTCTTC
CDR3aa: CASSFGLTRGLDGRNEQFF

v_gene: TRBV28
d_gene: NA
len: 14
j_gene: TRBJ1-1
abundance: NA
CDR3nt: TGTGCCAGCAGTCCCGGTGGTGCGAACACTGAAGCTTTCTTT
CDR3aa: CASSPGGANTEAFF

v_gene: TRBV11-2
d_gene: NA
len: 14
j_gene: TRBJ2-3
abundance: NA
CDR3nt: TGTGCCAGCAGCCTACCGCGAGGGACAGATACGCAGTATTTT
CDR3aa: CASSLPRGTDTQYF

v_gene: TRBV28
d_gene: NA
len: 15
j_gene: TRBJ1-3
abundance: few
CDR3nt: TGTGCCAGCAGCGCGGGGCCCGGCTCTGGAAACACCATATATTTT
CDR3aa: CASSAGPGSGNTIYF

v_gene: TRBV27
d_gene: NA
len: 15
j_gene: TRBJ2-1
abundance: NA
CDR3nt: TGTGCCAGCAGGGGGGGGCGGGAGCGTTACAATGAGCAGTTCTTC
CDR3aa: CASRGGRERYNEQFF

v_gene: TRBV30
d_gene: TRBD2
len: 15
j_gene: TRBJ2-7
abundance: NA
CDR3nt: TGTGCCTGGAGTGTTACTAGCGGGGGCTCCTACGAGCAGTACTTC
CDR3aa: CAWSVTSGGSYEQYF

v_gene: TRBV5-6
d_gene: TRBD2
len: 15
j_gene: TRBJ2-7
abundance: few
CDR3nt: TGTGCCAGCAGCTTGGGGGTAGCGGGAGGCTACGAGCAGTACTTC
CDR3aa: CASSLGVAGGYEQYF

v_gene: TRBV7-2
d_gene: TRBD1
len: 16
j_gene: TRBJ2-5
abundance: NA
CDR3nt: TGTGCCAGCAGCTTAGGCGGACAGGCCCCAGAGGAGACCCAGTACTTC
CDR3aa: CASSLGGQAPEETQYF

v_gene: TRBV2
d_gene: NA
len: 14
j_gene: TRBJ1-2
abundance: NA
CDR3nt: TGTGCCAGCAGTCAACAGGGCTCGAACTATGGCTACACCTTC
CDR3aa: CASSQQGSNYGYTF

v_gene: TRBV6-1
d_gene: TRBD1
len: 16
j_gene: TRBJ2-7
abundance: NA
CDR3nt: TGTGCCAGCAGTGATCTGCCGGGACAGGGGGCGCGAGAGCAGTACTTC
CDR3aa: CASSDLPGQGAREQYF

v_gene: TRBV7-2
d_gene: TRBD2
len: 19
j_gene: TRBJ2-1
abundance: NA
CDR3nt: TGTGCCAGCACCCCCTATCCGGGACTAGCCGAAACACGTCTCAATGAGCAGTTCTTC
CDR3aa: CASTPYPGLAETRLNEQFF

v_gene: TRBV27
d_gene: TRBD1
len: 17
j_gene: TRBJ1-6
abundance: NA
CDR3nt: TGTGCCAGCAGTTTTTCGACAGGGAAAGCCTATAATTCACCCCTCCACTTT
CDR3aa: CASSFSTGKAYNSPLHF

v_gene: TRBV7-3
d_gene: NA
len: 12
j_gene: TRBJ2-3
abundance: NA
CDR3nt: TGTGCCAGCAGCTTAGCGGGTAATACGCAGTATTTT
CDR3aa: CASSLAGNTQYF

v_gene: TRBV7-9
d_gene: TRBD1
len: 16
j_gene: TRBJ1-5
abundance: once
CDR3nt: TGTGCCAGCAGCTTAGAGGGGGACAGGGACGACCAGCCCCAGCATTTT
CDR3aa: CASSLEGDRDDQPQHF

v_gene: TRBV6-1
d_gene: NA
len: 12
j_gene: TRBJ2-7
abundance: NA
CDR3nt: TGTGCCAGCAGTGAAGCCGACAGGAAGCAGTACTTC
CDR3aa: CASSEADRKQYF

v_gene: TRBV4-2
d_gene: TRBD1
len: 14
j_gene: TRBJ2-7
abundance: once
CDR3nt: TGTGCCAGCAGTCCAAAAAGGACAGGGGACGAGCAGTACTTC
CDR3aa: CASSPKRTGDEQYF

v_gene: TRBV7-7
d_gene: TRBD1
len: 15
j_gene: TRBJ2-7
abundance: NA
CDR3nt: TGTGCTAGCAGCCAAAGACAGGGACCATCCTACGAGCAGTACTTC
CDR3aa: CASSQRQGPSYEQYF

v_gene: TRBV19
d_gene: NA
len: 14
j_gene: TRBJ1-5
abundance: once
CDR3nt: TGTGCCAGTAGTATGGACAGTGGCAATCAGCCCCAGCATTTT
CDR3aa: CASSMDSGNQPQHF

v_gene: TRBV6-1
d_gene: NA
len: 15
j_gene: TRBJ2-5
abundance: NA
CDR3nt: TGTGCCAGCAGGACGGGGGGCCGCCGACAAGAGACCCAGTACTTC
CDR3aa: CASRTGGRRQETQYF

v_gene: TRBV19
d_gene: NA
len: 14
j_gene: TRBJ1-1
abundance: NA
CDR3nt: TGTGCCAGTAGGCGGGGAGGTTCGAACACTGAAGCTTTCTTT
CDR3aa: CASRRGGSNTEAFF

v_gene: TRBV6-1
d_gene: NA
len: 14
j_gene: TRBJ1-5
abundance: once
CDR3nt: TGTGCCAGCAGTGAATTGGTTACAAATCAGCCCCAGCATTTT
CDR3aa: CASSELVTNQPQHF

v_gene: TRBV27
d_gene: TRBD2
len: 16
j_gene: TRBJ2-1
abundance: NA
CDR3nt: TGTGCCAGCAGCCCAACAACTAGCGGGGGTTACAATGAGCAGTTCTTC
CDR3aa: CASSPTTSGGYNEQFF

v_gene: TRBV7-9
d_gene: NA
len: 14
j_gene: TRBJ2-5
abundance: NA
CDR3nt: TGTGCCAGCAGCTTGTTTGGGGGCGGCGAGACCCAGTACTTC
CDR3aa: CASSLFGGGETQYF

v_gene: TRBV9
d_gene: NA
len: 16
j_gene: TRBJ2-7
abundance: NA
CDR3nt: TGTGCCAGCAGCCCCACGGGGGGCGGGTACTCCTACGAGCAGTACTTC
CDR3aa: CASSPTGGGYSYEQYF

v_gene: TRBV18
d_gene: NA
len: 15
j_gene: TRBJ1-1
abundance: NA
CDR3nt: TGTGCCAGCTCACCAGCCGCAGGAGGGAACACTGAAGCTTTCTTT
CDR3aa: CASSPAAGGNTEAFF

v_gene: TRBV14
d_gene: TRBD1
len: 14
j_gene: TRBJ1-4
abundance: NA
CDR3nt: TGTGCCAGCAGCCCTATCAGGGGGTTGAGGGAACTGTTTTTT
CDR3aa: CASSPIRGLRELFF

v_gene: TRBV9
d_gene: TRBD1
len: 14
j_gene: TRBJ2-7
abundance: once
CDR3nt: TGTGCCAGCAGCTTGACAGGGGGCGCGGACGAGCAGTACTTC
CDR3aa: CASSLTGGADEQYF

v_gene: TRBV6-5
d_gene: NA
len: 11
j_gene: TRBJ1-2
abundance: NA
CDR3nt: TGTGCCAGCAGTTACCGGGACAGCTACACCTTC
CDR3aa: CASSYRDSYTF

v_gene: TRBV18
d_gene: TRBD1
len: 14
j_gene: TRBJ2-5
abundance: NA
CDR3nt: TGTGCCAGCTCACCTGGACAGGGGCTAGAGACCCAGTACTTC
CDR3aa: CASSPGQGLETQYF

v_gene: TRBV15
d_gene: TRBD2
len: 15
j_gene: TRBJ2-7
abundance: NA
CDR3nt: TGTGCCACCAGCAGAGATTTAGCGGGAGCGCGGGAGCAGTACTTC
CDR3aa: CATSRDLAGAREQYF

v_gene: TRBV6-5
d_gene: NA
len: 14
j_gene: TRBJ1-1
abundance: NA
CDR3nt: TGTGCCAGCAGTTACATGGCAGGGAACACTGAAGCTTTCTTT
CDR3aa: CASSYMAGNTEAFF

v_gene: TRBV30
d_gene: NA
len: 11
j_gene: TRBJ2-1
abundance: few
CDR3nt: TGTGCCTGGAGTATTAGCGTTGAGCAGTTCTTC
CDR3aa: CAWSISVEQFF

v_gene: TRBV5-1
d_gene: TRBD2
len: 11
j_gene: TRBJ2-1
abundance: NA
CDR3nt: TGCGCCAGCAGTCAGGGAGGGAAGCAGTTCTTC
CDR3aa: CASSQGGKQFF

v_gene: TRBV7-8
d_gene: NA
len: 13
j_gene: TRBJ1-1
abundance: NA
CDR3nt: TGTGCCAGCAGCTCCGGAGAGTACACTGAAGCTTTCTTT
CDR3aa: CASSSGEYTEAFF

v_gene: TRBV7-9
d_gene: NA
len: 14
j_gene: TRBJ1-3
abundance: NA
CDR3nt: TGTGCCAGCAGCCTCCGGACAGACGGAAACACCATATATTTT
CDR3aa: CASSLRTDGNTIYF

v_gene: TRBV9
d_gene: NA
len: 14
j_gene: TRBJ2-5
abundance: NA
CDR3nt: TGTGCCAGCAGCAGGCAGGAGGAAAGAGAGACCCAGTACTTC
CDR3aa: CASSRQEERETQYF

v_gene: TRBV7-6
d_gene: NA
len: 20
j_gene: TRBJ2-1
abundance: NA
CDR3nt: TGTGCCAGCAGCTTAGAAGGAGTGCCTCGAACTAAACCCAACCGGAATGAGCAGTTCTTC
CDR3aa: CASSLEGVPRTKPNRNEQFF

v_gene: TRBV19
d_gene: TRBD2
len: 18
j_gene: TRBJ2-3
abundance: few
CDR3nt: TGTGCCAGTACCACTCTAGCGGGAGAGCGCCTAAGCACAGATACGCAGTATTTT
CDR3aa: CASTTLAGERLSTDTQYF

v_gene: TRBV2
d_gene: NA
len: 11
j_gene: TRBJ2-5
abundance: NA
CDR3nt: TGTGCCAGCAGTGGAGTAGAGACCCAGTACTTC
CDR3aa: CASSGVETQYF

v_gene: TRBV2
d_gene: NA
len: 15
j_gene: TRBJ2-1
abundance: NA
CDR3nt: TGTGCCATTAGAAGGCCGTCCACGGGCTACAATGAGCAGTTCTTC
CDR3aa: CAIRRPSTGYNEQFF

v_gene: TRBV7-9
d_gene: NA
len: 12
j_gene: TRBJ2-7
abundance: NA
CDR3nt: TGTTCCAGCAGCTCACAGGGATTCGAGCAGTACTTC
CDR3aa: CSSSSQGFEQYF

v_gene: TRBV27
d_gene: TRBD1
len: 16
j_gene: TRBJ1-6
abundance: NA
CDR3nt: TGTGCCAGCAGTTCATCACAGGGGGAGTTTAATTCACCCCTCCACTTT
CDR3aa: CASSSSQGEFNSPLHF

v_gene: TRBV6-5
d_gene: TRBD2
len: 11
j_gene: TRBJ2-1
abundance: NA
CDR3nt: TGTGCCAGCAGTAGCGGGAGGCGGCAGTTCTTC
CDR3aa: CASSSGRRQFF

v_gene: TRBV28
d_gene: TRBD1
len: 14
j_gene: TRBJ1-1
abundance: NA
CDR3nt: TGTGCCAGCAGTTTAGTGGGACAGGGCGCTGAAGCTTTCTTT
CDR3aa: CASSLVGQGAEAFF

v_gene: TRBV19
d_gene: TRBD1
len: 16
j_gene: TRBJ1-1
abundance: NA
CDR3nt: TGTGCCAGTAGTACCTACCTCCGACAGGGACTCACTGAAGCTTTCTTT
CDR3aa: CASSTYLRQGLTEAFF

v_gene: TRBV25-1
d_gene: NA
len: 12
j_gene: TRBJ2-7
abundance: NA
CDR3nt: TGTGCCAGCACCCCAGGGGTGGGCGAGCAGTACTTC
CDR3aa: CASTPGVGEQYF

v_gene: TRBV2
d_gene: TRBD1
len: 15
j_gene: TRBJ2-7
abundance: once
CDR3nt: TGTGCCAGCAGTCTGGACAGGGTGAGCTCCTACGAGCAGTACTTC
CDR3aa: CASSLDRVSSYEQYF

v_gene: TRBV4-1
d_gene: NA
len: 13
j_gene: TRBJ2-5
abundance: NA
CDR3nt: TGCGCCAGCAGCCTTACCTACCCTGGTGAGCAGTACTTC
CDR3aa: CASSLTYPGEQYF

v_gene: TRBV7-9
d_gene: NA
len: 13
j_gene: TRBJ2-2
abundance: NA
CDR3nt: TGTTCCAGCAGCTTCGCAGGGACCGGGGAGCTGTTTTTT
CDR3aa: CSSSFAGTGELFF

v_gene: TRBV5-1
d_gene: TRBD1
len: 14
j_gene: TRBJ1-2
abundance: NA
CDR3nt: TGCGCCAGCAGCTTAGGGACAGGGGGCATTCCTCCGGCCTTC
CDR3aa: CASSLGTGGIPPAF

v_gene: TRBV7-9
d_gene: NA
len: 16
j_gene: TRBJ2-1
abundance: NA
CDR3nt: TGTGCCAGCAGCTCTCCATCCGAGCACAGGCAATGGGAGCAGTTCTTC
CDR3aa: CASSSPSEHRQWEQFF

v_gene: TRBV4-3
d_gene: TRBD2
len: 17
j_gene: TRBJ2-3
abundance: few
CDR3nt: TGCGCCAGCAGCCAAGGGAGTAGCGGGGGGTCAACCGGTACGCAGTATTTT
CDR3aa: CASSQGSSGGSTGTQYF

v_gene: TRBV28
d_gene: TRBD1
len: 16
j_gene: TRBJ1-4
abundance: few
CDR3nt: TGTGCCAGCAGTTCAACCGGACAGGGCACTAATGAAAAACTGTTTTTT
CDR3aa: CASSSTGQGTNEKLFF

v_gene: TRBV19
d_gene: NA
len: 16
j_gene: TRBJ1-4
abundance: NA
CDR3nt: TGTGCCAGTAGTATAACAGGGCAGGGCCGGCATGAAAAACTGTTTTTT
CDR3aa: CASSITGQGRHEKLFF

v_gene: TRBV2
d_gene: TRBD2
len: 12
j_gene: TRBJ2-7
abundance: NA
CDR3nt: TGTGCCAGCAAACTAGCGGGATACGAGCAGTACTTC
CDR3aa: CASKLAGYEQYF

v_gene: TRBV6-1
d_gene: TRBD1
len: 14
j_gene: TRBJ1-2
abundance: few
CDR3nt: TGTGCCACCGACCGGGACAGCCCTAACTATGGCTACACCTTC
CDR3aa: CATDRDSPNYGYTF